Following are 30 T cell receptor beta chains from one sample sequenced in a study of cytomegalovirus exposure and HLA in healthy donors. In the PCR, 60 Vbeta and 13 Jbeta primers were used. Assay: immunoSEQ multiplex PCR; the TCRdb copy retains only in-frame clones and omits some. The repertoire holds tens of thousands of clones, with 81% as singletons. The sequenced material came from PBMCs. These receptor sequences come from a woman in her twenties or thirties in good health and CMV-seronegative.

The CDR3, as DNA: TGTGCCAGCAGTGAGTTAGCGAACACCGGGGAGCTGTTTTTT. Its translation: CASSELANTGELFF. V usage is TRBV6-1 and J usage is TRBJ2-2; D uncertain. Trimming took 3 bases from V and 0 from J, leaving 5 bases between them. Germline CDR1 MNHNS, CDR2 SASEGT. CDR3 length: 14 residues.

This chain links TRBV5-6 with TRBJ2-4; D is possibly TRBD2 (5 bases). V lost 5 bases, J lost 2 bases, and 20 bases lay in between. Germline-derived CDR1 and CDR2 are SGHDT and YYEEEE. This CDR3 is 17 amino acids long. CDR3 loop: CASRSGPLGGSKNIQYF. The CDR3, as DNA: TGTGCCAGCAGGTCCGGACCCCTCGGCGGGTCCAAAAACATTCAGTACTTC. The complete variable domain, with remaining parts taken from reference TRBV5-6 and TRBJ2-4, reads DAGVTQSPTHLIKTRGQQVTLRCSPKSGHDTVSWYQQALGQGPQFIFQYYEEEERQRGNFPDRFSGHQFPNYSSELNVNALLLGDSALYLCASRSGPLGGSKNIQYFGAGTRLSVL.

V and J are TRBV7-8 and TRBJ2-1; 7 bases agree with TRBD2. CDR3 length: 16 residues. J gave up 1 base and V 7 bases, and 10 bases lay outside the gene matches. Germline CDR1 is SGHVS and CDR2 is FQNEAQ. The CDR3 is CASTSSGIGSYNEQFF. As DNA, the CDR3 is TGTGCCAGCACCTCAAGCGGGATAGGGTCCTACAATGAGCAGTTCTTC.

The rearrangement links TRBV11-2 to TRBJ2-5; D not resolved. Germline assignment: CDR1 SGHAT and CDR2 FQNNGV. The CDR3 sequence is 13 residues long. Trimming left V 0 bases short and J 5 bases short, with 7 bases between. The CDR3 nucleotides are TGTGCCAGCAGCTTAGATAGTTGGGAGACCCAGTACTTC. Protein: CASSLDSWETQYF.

The rearrangement links TRBV11-2 to TRBJ2-7; 10 bases match TRBD2. Germline V gene lookup returns CDR1 SGHAT and CDR2 FQNNGV. This CDR3 spans 14 amino acids. J lost 4 bases, V lost 1 base, and 1 base had no gene match. The CDR3 nucleotides are TGTGCCAGCAGCTTAGCTAGCGGGAGTTACGAGCAGTACTTC. It is translated as CASSLASGSYEQYF. The variable domain in full, with the rest retrieved from reference TRBV11-2 and TRBJ2-7, is EAGVAQSPRYKIIEKRQSVAFWCNPISGHATLYWYQQILGQGPKLLIQFQNNGVVDDSQLPKDRFSAERLKGVDSTLKIQPAKLEDSAVYLCASSLASGSYEQYFGPGTRLTVT.

The chain links TRBV5-6 to TRBJ2-3, with 8 bases fitting TRBD2. The trim removed 6 bases at V and 6 bases at J, leaving 15 bases unmatched. The V gene's germline CDR1 is SGHDT and CDR2 YYEEEE. CDR3 size: 16 residues. The CDR3 DNA sequence: TGTGCCAGCAACCTGAAGGCGGGACTAGGTACGGATACGCAGTATTTT. Its translation is CASNLKAGLGTDTQYF.

The chain recombines TRBV5-1 with TRBJ2-1, with TRBD2 identical over 7 bases. J gave up 5 bases and V 0 bases, and 2 bases lay outside the gene matches. Looked up from germline, CDR1 is SGHRS and CDR2 is YFSETQ. This CDR3 comprises 14 residues. The DNA for the CDR3 is TGCGCCAGCAGCTTGGAAGCGGGGCACAATGAGCAGTTCTTC. This encodes CASSLEAGHNEQFF.

The V and J genes are TRBV5-1 and TRBJ2-1, with 11 bases aligning to TRBD2. Germline V gene lookup returns CDR1 SGHRS and CDR2 YFSETQ. The CDR3 length is 15 residues. With V trimmed by 2 bases and J by 7 bases, 5 bases remained unmatched. The CDR3 reads CASSLWTSGQNEQFF. In DNA form, the CDR3 reads TGCGCCAGCAGCTTATGGACTAGCGGGCAGAATGAGCAGTTCTTC.

The chain joins TRBV27 to TRBJ2-1, with TRBD2 identical over 7 bases. The CDR3 contains 15 residues. CDR1 and CDR2 from the germline V gene are MNHEY and SMNVEV (reference sequence). V was pared by 5 bases and J by 4 bases, with 8 bases of the junction left unmatched. CDR3 bases: TGTGCCAGCAGTCGAGAACTAGCGTCTTACAATGAGCAGTTCTTC. Encoded protein: CASSRELASYNEQFF.

The rearrangement joins TRBV28 to TRBJ1-1; no reliable D call. Germline-derived CDR1 and CDR2 are MDHEN and SYDVKM. V was clipped by 5 bases and J by 5 bases, with 12 bases between them. There are 13 residues in the CDR3. This CDR3 is CASSTHGGTEAFF. CDR3 DNA sequence: TGTGCCAGCAGTACCCACGGAGGGACTGAAGCTTTCTTT.

This chain links TRBV5-5 with TRBJ2-5; D is unresolved. The J call may be wrong; the DNA end is better matched by TRBJ2-7. In germline, CDR1 is SGHKS, CDR2 YYEKEE (reference sequence). The CDR3 is 14 amino acids. This CDR3 is CASSLLKSPYEQYF. The DNA of the CDR3 is TGTGCCAGCAGCCTTTTAAAGAGCCCCTACGAGCAGTACTTC.

This sequence joins TRBV7-6 and TRBJ2-1; the D is unclear. The V and J ends lost 1 base and 9 bases respectively, with 10 bases between them. This CDR3 spans 13 amino acids. CDR1 and CDR2 (germline): SGHVS, FNYEAQ. CDR3 bases: TGTGCCAGCAGCTTAGGGCAGACAACTGAGCAGTTCTTC. Translating gives CASSLGQTTEQFF.

The chain is built from TRBV23-1 and TRBJ2-7, with D perhaps TRBD1 (5 bases). TRBV23-1 is an ORF, and what it does is uncertain. CDR3 length: 13 residues. V gave up 11 bases and J gave up 4 bases, with 18 bases separating them. The DNA for the CDR3 is TGCGCCCCTACGACAGCGAATAGTTACGAGCAGTACTTC. Amino acids: CAPTTANSYEQYF.

The rearrangement links TRBV11-2 to TRBJ2-6; D is ambiguous. Trimming took 5 bases from V and 8 from J, leaving 19 bases between them. The CDR3 loop spans 16 amino acids. The germline gives CDR1 SGHAT, CDR2 FQNNGV. The CDR3 is CASSPQLVGSTNVLTF. The CDR3 nucleotides read TGTGCCAGCAGCCCACAACTCGTGGGCTCCACCAACGTCCTGACTTTC.

This rearrangement joins TRBV7-2 to TRBJ2-1; 7 bases map to TRBD2. The CDR3 loop spans 14 amino acids. CDR1 and CDR2 (germline): SGHTA, FQGNSA. Losses at the gene ends were 7 bases for V and 9 bases for J; bases not matched to a gene: 12. As DNA, the CDR3 is TGTGCCAGCATCAGAGGGAGGGCCCCTACTGAGCAGTTCTTC. Amino acid sequence: CASIRGRAPTEQFF. The full variable domain, rest sourced from reference TRBV7-2 and TRBJ2-1, is GAGVSQSPSNKVTEKGKDVELRCDPISGHTALYWYRQSLGQGLEFLIYFQGNSAPDKSGLPSDRFSAERTGGSVSTLTIQRTQQEDSAVYLCASIRGRAPTEQFFGPGTRLTVL.

The genes are TRBV9 and TRBJ2-3; D might be TRBD2 (6 bases). Germline V gene data show CDR1 as SGDLS and CDR2 as YYNGEE. V was cut by 0 bases and J by 4 bases, with 18 bases left in between. The CDR3 sequence is 17 residues long. The CDR3 DNA sequence: TGTGCCAGCAGCGTAGACCCTGGAGGGAGTATCGCAGATACGCAGTATTTT. As protein: CASSVDPGGSIADTQYF.

A word on this clone: Mismatch with germline at one junction end may stem from a read error. The rearrangement links TRBV6-1 to TRBJ2-3; 7 bases align to TRBD2. CDR1 is MNHNS, CDR2 SASEGT, per germline. There are 16 residues in the CDR3. The CDR3 spells CASREDWEGVSDTQYF. Here the CDR3 DNA reads TGTGCCAGCAGAGAAGACTGGGAGGGAGTTTCAGATACGCAGTATTTT.

The chain has TRBV9 and TRBJ2-7, with 8 bases aligning to TRBD1. The CDR3 covers 16 residues. Looked up from germline, CDR1 is SGDLS and CDR2 is YYNGEE. Trimming cost V 2 bases and J 6 bases; bases outside gene matches: 13. The CDR3 reads CASSVTGTGVLSEQYF. Written as DNA, the CDR3 is TGTGCCAGCAGCGTTACCGGGACAGGAGTTCTCAGCGAGCAGTACTTC.

This chain links TRBV4-1 with TRBJ1-2; 7 positions match TRBD1. With V trimmed by 4 bases and J by 4 bases, 9 bases remained unmatched. CDR3 size: 15 residues. The germline CDR1 and CDR2 sequences are MGHRA and YSYEKL. In DNA form, the CDR3 reads TGCGCCAGCAGCCGAGTCGACAGGGCCGCCTATGGCTACACCTTC. The encoded protein is CASSRVDRAAYGYTF.

The chain has TRBV7-2 and TRBJ1-5; D gene unclear. Germline V gives CDR1 SGHTA, CDR2 FQGNSA. The V end lost 1 base, the J end lost 9 bases, and 13 bases lay between the germline ends. The CDR3 is 14 residues long. As DNA, the CDR3 is TGTGCCAGCAGCTTAGTGAGGGCCACCGGGCCCCAGCATTTT. It specifies CASSLVRATGPQHF.

The CDR3 spells CASSPEGGYLYGYTF. The CDR3 bases are TGTGCCAGCAGCCCAGAAGGCGGGTACCTCTATGGCTACACCTTC. The V gene is TRBV4-2, the J gene TRBJ1-2; D uncertain. The CDR3 length is 15 residues. CDR1 is LGHNA, CDR2 YNFKEQ, per germline. V lost 4 bases and J 4 bases, leaving 16 bases between the germline ends.

The table lists this clone with a count of one. The J gene is TRBJ1-4, the V gene TRBV30; unclear D gene. CDR3 length equals 11 residues. V was clipped by 5 bases and J by 6 bases, with 7 bases between them. From germline, CDR1 is GTSNPN and CDR2 SVGIG (reference sequence). Here the CDR3 reads CAWDVDEKLFF. The DNA of the CDR3 is TGTGCCTGGGATGTAGATGAAAAACTGTTTTTT.

The rearrangement uses TRBV28 and TRBJ1-2; 7 bases are shared with TRBD1. Trimming at V came to 5 bases and at J to 2 bases, leaving 5 bases not matched to a gene. Germline V gene lookup returns CDR1 MDHEN and CDR2 SYDVKM. The CDR3 contains 14 residues. DNA of the CDR3: TGTGCCAGCAGTCCCGGGACAGCCAACTATGGCTACACCTTC. Residues: CASSPGTANYGYTF.

The chain links TRBV5-8 to TRBJ1-5; TRBD1 aligns across 11 bases. The germline CDR1 and CDR2 sequences are SGHTS and YDEGEE. After removal of 5 bases from V and 7 bases from J, the junction contained 8 bases not matched to a gene. This CDR3 is built from 15 residues. CDR3 sequence (DNA): TGTGCCAGCAGAAGTCCGGGACAGGGGGGACAGCCCCAGCATTTT. This gives the protein CASRSPGQGGQPQHF.

The J gene is TRBJ2-7, the V gene TRBV5-1, with unresolved D. The germline V gene encodes CDR1 SGHRS and CDR2 YFSETQ. The CDR3 length is 14 residues. Trimming removed 1 base from V and 4 bases from J, with 12 bases in between. The CDR3 spells CASSLNSQNYEQYF. DNA of the CDR3: TGCGCCAGCAGCTTGAACAGTCAAAATTACGAGCAGTACTTC. The variable domain in full, completed from reference TRBV5-1 and TRBJ2-7, reads KAGVTQTPRYLIKTRGQQVTLSCSPISGHRSVSWYQQTPGQGLQFLFEYFSETQRNKGNFPGRFSGRQFSNSRSEMNVSTLELGDSALYLCASSLNSQNYEQYFGPGTRLTVT.

The rearrangement links TRBV4-3 to TRBJ1-1, with D uncertain. Germline V gene lookup returns CDR1 LGHNA and CDR2 YSLEER. Trimming pared 0 bases from V and 0 bases from J, leaving 8 bases between. CDR3 size: 15 residues. CDR3 sequence reads: CASSQEARMNTEAFF. CDR3 sequence (DNA): TGCGCCAGCAGCCAAGAGGCCAGAATGAACACTGAAGCTTTCTTT.

This chain connects TRBV5-4 to TRBJ2-1; D is unclear. The V gene's germline CDR1 is SGHNT and CDR2 YYREEE (reference sequence). CDR3 length: 13 amino acids. Trimming took 2 bases from V and 4 from J, leaving 7 bases between them. CDR3: CASSFVSYNEQFF. The CDR3 DNA follows: TGTGCCAGCAGCTTTGTGTCTTACAATGAGCAGTTCTTC.

This CDR3 reads CASSLNPEVTGELFF. As DNA, the CDR3 is TGCGCCAGCAGCTTGAACCCAGAGGTCACCGGGGAGCTGTTTTTT. The chain employs TRBV5-1 and TRBJ2-2; D is undetermined. This CDR3 comprises 15 residues. The germline gives CDR1 SGHRS, CDR2 YFSETQ. V was shortened by 1 base and J by 4 bases, with 11 bases between the two germline ends.

The chain links TRBV30 to TRBJ2-5, with a weak D call TRBD1 (5 bases). The DNA matches TRBJ2-7 better at its end, which makes the J call doubtful. The CDR3 spans 12 residues. Germline CDR1 and CDR2: GTSNPN and SVGIG (reference sequence). The CDR3 nucleotides read TGTGCCTGGACTACAGGTTCCTACGAGCAGTACTTC. Amino acids: CAWTTGSYEQYF.

A single count supports this clone. The chain employs TRBV6-5 and TRBJ2-5; TRBD2 aligns across 11 bases. Germline lookup yields CDR1 MNHEY and CDR2 SVGAGI. The V and J ends lost 3 bases and 4 bases, in that order; junction bases with no gene match: 7. The CDR3 is 16 residues long. The DNA of the CDR3 is TGTGCCAGCAGTTATTCGCCTAGCGGGAGGCTAGAGACCCAGTACTTC. It translates to CASSYSPSGRLETQYF.